The clone carrying this TCR beta chain was recorded once. As yet, its antigen is unknown. Hyperthyroidism was newly diagnosed in patients aged 18 to 65 (duration under 2 months). Exclusion followed for patients with uncontrolled infection, other autoimmune disease, pregnancy or lactation. V lost 4 bases to trimming and J lost 4 bases, with 18 bases between them. The CDR3 is made up of 16 amino acids. Germline V gene sequence: CDR1 SGHNT, CDR2 YYREEE (reference sequence). The source material, RNA transcripts, was used to amplify TCR beta CDR3 regions. The HTBI primer set was used in a first-round RT-PCR of the TCR CDR3. One entry per CDR3 protein results from TCRdb running MiXCR on the multiplex PCR reads. The table has around 400,000 distinct CDR3 sequences, around 13% seen once. The data are from a study of T cells in Graves' hyperthyroidism and ophthalmopathy. In the study overall: At initial diagnosis, before any treatment had begun, peripheral blood was obtained. Findings of the study overall: Model-based prediction identified ophthalmopathy a median around seven months prior to its onset.

This clonotype originated in a woman aged 18-29 years with Graves' hyperthyroidism. J is TRBJ1-3 and V is TRBV5-4, with D tentatively TRBD1 (5 bases). Material: blood. CDR3 DNA sequence: TGTGCCAGCAGCCCCCTGGGGGGGGGTTCAGGAAACACCATATATTTT. Its translation: CASSPLGGGSGNTIYF.